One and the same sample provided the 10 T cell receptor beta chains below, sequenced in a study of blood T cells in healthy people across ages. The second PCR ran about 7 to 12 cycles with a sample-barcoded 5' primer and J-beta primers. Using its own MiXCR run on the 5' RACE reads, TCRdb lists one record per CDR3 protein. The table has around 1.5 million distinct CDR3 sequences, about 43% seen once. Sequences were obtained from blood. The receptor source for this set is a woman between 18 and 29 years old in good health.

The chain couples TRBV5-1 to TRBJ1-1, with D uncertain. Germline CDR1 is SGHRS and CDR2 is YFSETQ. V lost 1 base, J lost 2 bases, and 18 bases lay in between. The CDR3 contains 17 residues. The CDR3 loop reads CASSLTVRSRSNTEAFF. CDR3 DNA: TGCGCCAGCAGCTTGACAGTTCGCTCCCGTTCCAACACTGAAGCTTTCTTT.

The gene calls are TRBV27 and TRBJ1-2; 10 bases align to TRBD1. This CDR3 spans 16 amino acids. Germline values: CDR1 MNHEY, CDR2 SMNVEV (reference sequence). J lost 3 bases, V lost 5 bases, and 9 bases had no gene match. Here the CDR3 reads CASSLCGTGEHYGYTF. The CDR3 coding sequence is TGTGCCAGCAGTCTGTGTGGGACAGGGGAACACTATGGCTACACCTTC.

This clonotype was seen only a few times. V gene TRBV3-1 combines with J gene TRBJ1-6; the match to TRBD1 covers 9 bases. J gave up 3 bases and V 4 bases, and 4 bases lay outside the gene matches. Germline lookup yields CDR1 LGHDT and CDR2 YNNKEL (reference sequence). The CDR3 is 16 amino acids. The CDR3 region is CASSRGQGYYNSPLHF. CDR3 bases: TGTGCCAGCAGCCGGGGACAGGGCTACTATAATTCACCCCTCCACTTT.

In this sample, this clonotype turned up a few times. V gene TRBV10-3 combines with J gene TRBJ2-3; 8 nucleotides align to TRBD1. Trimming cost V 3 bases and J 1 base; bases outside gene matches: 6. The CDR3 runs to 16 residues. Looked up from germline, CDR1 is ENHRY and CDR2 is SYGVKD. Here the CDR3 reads CAISDVTGQGTDTQYF. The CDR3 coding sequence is TGTGCCATCAGTGACGTTACGGGACAGGGCACAGATACGCAGTATTTT.

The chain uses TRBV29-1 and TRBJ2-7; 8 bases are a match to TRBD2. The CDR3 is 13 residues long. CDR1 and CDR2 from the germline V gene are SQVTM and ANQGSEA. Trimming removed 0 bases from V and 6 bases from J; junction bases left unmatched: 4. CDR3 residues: CSVEDPGGGEQYF. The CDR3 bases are TGCAGCGTTGAAGACCCCGGGGGGGGCGAGCAGTACTTC.

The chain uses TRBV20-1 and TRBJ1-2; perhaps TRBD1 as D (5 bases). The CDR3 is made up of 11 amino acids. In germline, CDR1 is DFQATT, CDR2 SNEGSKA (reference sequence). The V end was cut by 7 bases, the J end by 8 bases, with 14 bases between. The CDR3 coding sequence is TGCAGTGTAGGGACTAAGGTGGGCTACACCTTC. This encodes CSVGTKVGYTF.

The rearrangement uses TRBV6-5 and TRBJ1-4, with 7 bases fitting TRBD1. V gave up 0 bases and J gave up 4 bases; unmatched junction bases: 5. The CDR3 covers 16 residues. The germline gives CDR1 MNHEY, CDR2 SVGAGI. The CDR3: CASSYSGGTDNEKLFF. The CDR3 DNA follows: TGTGCCAGCAGTTACTCGGGCGGGACAGATAATGAAAAACTGTTTTTT.

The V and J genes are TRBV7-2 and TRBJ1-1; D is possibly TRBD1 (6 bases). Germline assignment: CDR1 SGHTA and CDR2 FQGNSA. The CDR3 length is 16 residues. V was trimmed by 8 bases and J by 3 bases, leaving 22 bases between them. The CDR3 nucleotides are TGTGCCAGCGAACTCCAGGGGTGGGGCTTGTACACTGAAGCTTTCTTT. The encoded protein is CASELQGWGLYTEAFF.

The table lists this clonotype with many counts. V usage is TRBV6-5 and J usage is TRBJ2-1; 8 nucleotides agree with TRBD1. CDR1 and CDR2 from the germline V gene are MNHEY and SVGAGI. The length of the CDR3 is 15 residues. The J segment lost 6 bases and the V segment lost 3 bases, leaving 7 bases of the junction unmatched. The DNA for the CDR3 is TGTGCCAGCAGTTATACGGACAGGGTGGTCAATGAGCAGTTCTTC. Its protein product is CASSYTDRVVNEQFF.

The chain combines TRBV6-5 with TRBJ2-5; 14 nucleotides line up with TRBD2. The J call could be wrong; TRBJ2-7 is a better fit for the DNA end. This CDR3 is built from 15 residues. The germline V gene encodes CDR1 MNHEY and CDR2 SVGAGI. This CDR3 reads CASSPGLAGVNEQYF. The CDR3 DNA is TGTGCCAGCAGTCCGGGACTAGCGGGAGTTAACGAGCAGTACTTC.